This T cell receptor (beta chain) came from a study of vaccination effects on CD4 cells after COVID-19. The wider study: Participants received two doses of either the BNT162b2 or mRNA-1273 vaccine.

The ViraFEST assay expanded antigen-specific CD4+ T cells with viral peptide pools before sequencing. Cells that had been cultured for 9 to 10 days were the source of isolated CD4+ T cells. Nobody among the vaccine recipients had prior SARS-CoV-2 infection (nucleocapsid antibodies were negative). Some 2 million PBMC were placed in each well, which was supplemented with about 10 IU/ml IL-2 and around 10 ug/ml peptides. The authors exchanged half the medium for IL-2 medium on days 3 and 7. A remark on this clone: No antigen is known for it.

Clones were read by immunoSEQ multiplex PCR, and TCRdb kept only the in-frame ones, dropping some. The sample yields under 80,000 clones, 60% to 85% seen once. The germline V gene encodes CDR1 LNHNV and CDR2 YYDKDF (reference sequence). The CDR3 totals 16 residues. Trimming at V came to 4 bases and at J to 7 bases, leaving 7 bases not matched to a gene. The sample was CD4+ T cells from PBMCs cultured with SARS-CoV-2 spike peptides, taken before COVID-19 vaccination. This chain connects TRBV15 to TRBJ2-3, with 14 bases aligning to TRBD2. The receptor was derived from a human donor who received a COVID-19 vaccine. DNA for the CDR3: TGTGCCACCAGCACGTGGACTAGCGGGGGGCGGAATACGCAGTATTTT. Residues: CATSTWTSGGRNTQYF.